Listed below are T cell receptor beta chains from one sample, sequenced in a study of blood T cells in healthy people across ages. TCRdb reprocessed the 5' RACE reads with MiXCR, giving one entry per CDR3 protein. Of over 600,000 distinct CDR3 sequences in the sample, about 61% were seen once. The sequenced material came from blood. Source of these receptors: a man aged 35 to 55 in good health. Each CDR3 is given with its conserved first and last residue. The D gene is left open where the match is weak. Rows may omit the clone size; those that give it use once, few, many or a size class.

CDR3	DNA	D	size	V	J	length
CSVEDSVTLNNEQFF	TGCAGCGTTGAAGATTCTGTGACTTTAAACAATGAGCAGTTCTTC	.	few	TRBV29-1	TRBJ2-1	15
CASSPNGQNEQFF	TGTGCCAGCAGCCCGAACGGGCAAAATGAGCAGTTCTTC	.	once	TRBV12-3/TRBV12-4	TRBJ2-1	13
CASSLTPHNTDTQYF	TGTGCCAGCAGCTTAACCCCCCATAACACAGATACGCAGTATTTT	.	.	TRBV7-6	TRBJ2-3	15
CASSLEGGGETQYF	TGTGCCAGCAGCTTGGAGGGGGGAGGAGAGACCCAGTACTTC	.	.	TRBV5-8	TRBJ2-5	14
CSARDYTEAFF	TGCAGTGCTAGAGATTACACTGAAGCTTTCTTT	.	.	TRBV20-1	TRBJ1-1	11
CATRLGGSYEQYF	TGTGCCACCCGACTTGGGGGCTCCTACGAGCAGTACTTC	.	many	TRBV5-5	TRBJ2-7	13
CSARDGGGLGTSSYEQYF	TGCAGTGCTAGAGATGGTGGGGGGCTGGGGACTAGTTCCTACGAGCAGTACTTC	TRBD2	.	TRBV20-1	TRBJ2-7	18
CASSLVQGARYEQYF	TGTGCCAGCAGTTTAGTGCAGGGGGCGAGGTACGAGCAGTACTTC	TRBD1	.	TRBV28	TRBJ2-7	15
CASSYANTLNEQFF	TGTGCCAGCAGTTACGCCAATACACTCAATGAGCAGTTCTTC	.	.	TRBV6-6	TRBJ2-1	14
CASRGGQAIYGYTF	TGTGCCAGCCGGGGGGGACAGGCCATCTATGGCTACACCTTC	TRBD1	once	TRBV7-2	TRBJ1-2	14
CASSLYSGFEQYF	TGTGCCAGCAGCTTATATTCTGGGTTTGAGCAGTACTTC	.	few	TRBV7-3	TRBJ2-5	13
CASSLRVGGNTGELFF	TGTGCCAGCAGTTTACGGGTGGGGGGAAACACCGGGGAGCTGTTTTTT	.	few	TRBV12-3/TRBV12-4	TRBJ2-2	16
CASSLPGQEKGYTF	TGTGCCAGCAGCCTCCCGGGACAGGAGAAAGGCTACACCTTC	TRBD1	.	TRBV7-9	TRBJ1-2	14
CASHRQGEKLFF	TGTGCCAGCCATCGACAGGGTGAAAAACTGTTTTTT	TRBD1	few	TRBV7-9	TRBJ1-4	12
CAISEILIAALPQETQYF	TGTGCCATCAGTGAGATATTAATAGCGGCTCTGCCCCAAGAGACCCAGTACTTC	.	.	TRBV10-3	TRBJ2-5	18
CASSQVGGNYGYTF	TGTGCCAGCAGCCAAGTAGGAGGAAACTATGGCTACACCTTC	.	.	TRBV3-1	TRBJ1-2	14
CASSRGGIEQFF	TGTGCCAGCAGTCGGGGGGGTATTGAGCAGTTCTTC	TRBD2	few	TRBV6-5	TRBJ2-1	12
CASSDRRAEEHSLHF	TGTGCCAGCAGTGACAGGAGGGCAGAAGAACACTCCCTCCACTTT	.	.	TRBV6-4	TRBJ1-6	15
CASSFPTGLGNIQYF	TGTGCCAGCAGCTTCCCGACAGGATTAGGGAACATTCAGTACTTC	.	.	TRBV7-9	TRBJ2-4	15
CASSLEGNSYEQYF	TGCGCCAGCAGCTTGGAGGGGAACTCCTACGAGCAGTACTTC	.	few	TRBV5-1	TRBJ2-7	14
CASGVTSGISYERYF	TGTGCTAGTGGGGTGACTAGCGGAATCTCCTACGAGCGGTACTTC	TRBD2	.	TRBV12-5	TRBJ2-5	15
CATSDGASGRSYNEQFF	TGTGCCACCAGTGATGGTGCTAGCGGGAGATCCTACAATGAGCAGTTCTTC	TRBD2	few	TRBV24-1	TRBJ2-1	17
CASSQGSSYGYTF	TGTGCCAGCAGCCAGGGATCAAGCTATGGCTACACCTTC	.	few	TRBV7-2	TRBJ1-2	13
CSASLARGHEQYF	TGCAGTGCCAGTCTGGCTAGGGGTCACGAGCAGTACTTC	.	.	TRBV20-1	TRBJ2-7	13
CAISESGQQFF	TGTGCCATCAGTGAATCGGGCCAGCAGTTCTTC	.	few	TRBV10-3	TRBJ2-1	11
CASSLGTGIVNEQFF	TGTGCCAGCAGCTTAGGGACAGGGATAGTCAATGAGCAGTTCTTC	TRBD1	.	TRBV11-2	TRBJ2-1	15
CVSSPRGRVDQPQHF	TGTGTCTCTAGCCCCAGGGGGCGAGTGGATCAGCCCCAGCATTTT	TRBD1	.	TRBV19	TRBJ1-5	15
CASSTTGTVNNEQFF	TGTGCCAGCAGTACCACCGGGACAGTAAACAATGAGCAGTTCTTC	TRBD1	.	TRBV28	TRBJ2-1	15
CASSMSDGETQYF	TGTGCCAGTAGTATGAGCGACGGGGAGACCCAGTACTTC	.	.	TRBV19	TRBJ2-5	13
CASSSIADVQYF	TGTGCCAGCAGCTCCATCGCGGACGTTCAGTACTTC	.	few	TRBV7-9	TRBJ2-4	12
CASSFMSGIQETQYF	TGTGCCAGCAGTTTCATGAGCGGGATCCAAGAGACCCAGTACTTC	TRBD2	.	TRBV28	TRBJ2-5	15
CAGSLLFTNSTDTQYF	TGCGCCGGCAGCCTCCTGTTCACCAATAGCACAGATACGCAGTATTTT	.	.	TRBV5-1	TRBJ2-3	16
CASSFTTLAGTSNEQFF	TGTGCCAGCAGCTTCACGACCCTAGCGGGGACGAGCAATGAGCAGTTCTTC	TRBD2	.	TRBV7-2	TRBJ2-1	17
CASSFEELQQFF	TGTGCCAGCAGTTTCGAGGAACTCCAGCAGTTCTTC	.	.	TRBV12-3/TRBV12-4	TRBJ2-1	12
CASSLVRSTSFETQYF	TGTGCCAGCAGCTTAGTTCGGTCAACTAGTTTTGAGACCCAGTACTTC	.	.	TRBV7-8	TRBJ2-5	16
CASSFDGSNYGYTF	TGCGCCAGCAGCTTCGACGGATCTAACTATGGCTACACCTTC	.	.	TRBV5-1	TRBJ1-2	14
CSAPAGGSRYNEQFF	TGCAGTGCCCCGGCGGGGGGGTCCAGATACAATGAGCAGTTCTTC	TRBD2	.	TRBV20-1	TRBJ2-1	15
CASSVVDEQFF	TGTGCCAGCAGCGTAGTGGATGAGCAGTTCTTC	.	.	TRBV9	TRBJ2-1	11
CASSLGQGPFNYGYTF	TGTGCCAGCAGCCTGGGACAGGGGCCATTTAACTATGGCTACACCTTC	TRBD1	.	TRBV7-2	TRBJ1-2	16
CASSQQSAKNIQYF	TGTGCCAGCAGCCAACAGTCAGCCAAAAACATTCAGTACTTC	.	few	TRBV6-5	TRBJ2-4	14
CSARPTQETQYF	TGCAGTGCTAGACCCACCCAAGAGACCCAGTACTTC	.	few	TRBV20-1	TRBJ2-5	12
CASPPGQNSPLHF	TGTGCCTCCCCCCCGGGACAGAATTCACCCCTCCACTTT	TRBD1	.	TRBV30	TRBJ1-6	13
CASSAGVTGANVLTF	TGTGCCAGCAGTGCAGGGGTAACTGGGGCCAACGTCCTGACTTTC	.	few	TRBV12-3/TRBV12-4	TRBJ2-6	15
CAGSWGRVYNEQFF	TGTGCCGGCAGCTGGGGAAGGGTGTACAATGAGCAGTTCTTC	.	.	TRBV5-6	TRBJ2-1	14
CASRKLSGANVLTF	TGTGCCAGCAGGAAGCTCTCTGGGGCCAACGTCCTGACTTTC	.	.	TRBV28	TRBJ2-6	14
CSAPQGGATEAFF	TGCAGTGCCCCGCAAGGGGGCGCCACTGAAGCTTTCTTT	TRBD1	.	TRBV20-1	TRBJ1-1	13
CASSQGTGYYGYTF	TGTGCCAGCAGCCAAGGAACGGGTTACTATGGCTACACCTTC	.	few	TRBV5-8	TRBJ1-2	14
CASSLGTGGNNEQFF	TGTGCCAGCAGTTTAGGGACAGGGGGTAACAATGAGCAGTTCTTC	TRBD1	.	TRBV28	TRBJ2-1	15
CASSQGHSGQGRSYEQYF	TGTGCCAGCAGCCAAGGACATTCGGGACAGGGGAGGTCCTACGAGCAGTACTTC	TRBD1	.	TRBV3-1	TRBJ2-7	18
CASGQGTSGYTF	TGTGCCAGTGGACAGGGGACGAGTGGCTACACCTTC	TRBD1	.	TRBV7-3	TRBJ1-2	12
CASSSGTGRYEETQYF	TGCGCCAGCAGCTCCGGAACAGGGAGGTACGAAGAGACCCAGTACTTC	.	.	TRBV5-1	TRBJ2-5	16
CASSWTSVGETQYF	TGTGCCAGCAGTTGGACTAGCGTTGGAGAGACCCAGTACTTC	TRBD2	few	TRBV6-1	TRBJ2-5	14